This TCR beta chain was recorded in a study of fetal regulatory T cell absence and autoimmunity. This clone appeared once. Deletions cut 5 bases from V and 5 bases from J, with 13 bases between. The CDR3 totals 14 residues. Germline V lookup: CDR1 LNHNV, CDR2 YYDKDF (reference sequence). The data were produced by immunoSEQ multiplex PCR, yet TCRdb's version contains in-frame clones alone and is incomplete. The profile shows approximately 46,000 clones, about 80% of them singletons. Sequenced material: cord blood. The rearrangement uses TRBV15 and TRBJ1-5; D may be TRBD1 (6 bases). The sequence came from a newborn boy with IPEX syndrome. In DNA form, the CDR3 reads TGTGCCACCAGCCCTGAGAGGGGGGATCAGCCCCAGCATTTT. Its translation is CATSPERGDQPQHF.